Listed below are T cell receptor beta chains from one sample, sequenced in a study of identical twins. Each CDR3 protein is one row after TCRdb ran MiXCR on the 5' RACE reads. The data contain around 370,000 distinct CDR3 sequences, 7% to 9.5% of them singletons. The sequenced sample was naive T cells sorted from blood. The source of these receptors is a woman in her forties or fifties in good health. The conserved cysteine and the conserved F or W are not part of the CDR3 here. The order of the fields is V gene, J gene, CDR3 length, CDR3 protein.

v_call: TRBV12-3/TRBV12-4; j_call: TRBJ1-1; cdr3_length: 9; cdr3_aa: ASSSSEKAF
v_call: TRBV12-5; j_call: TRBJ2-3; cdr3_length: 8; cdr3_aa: ASGGNTQY
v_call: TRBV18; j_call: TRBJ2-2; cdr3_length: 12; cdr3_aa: ASSDIRGTGELF
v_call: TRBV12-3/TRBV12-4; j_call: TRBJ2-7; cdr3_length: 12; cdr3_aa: ASSMGRHSGEQY
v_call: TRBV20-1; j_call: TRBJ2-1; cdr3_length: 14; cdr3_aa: SARDRLGPLYNEQF
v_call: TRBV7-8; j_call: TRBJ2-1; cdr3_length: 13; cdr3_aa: ASSLVGSMGSEQF
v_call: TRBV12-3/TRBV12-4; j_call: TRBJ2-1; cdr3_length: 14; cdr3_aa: ASSYTSGKAYNEQF
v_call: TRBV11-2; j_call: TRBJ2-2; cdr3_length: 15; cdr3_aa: ASGTGLAGGRTGELF
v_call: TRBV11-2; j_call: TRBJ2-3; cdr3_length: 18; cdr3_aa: ASSSGQEGSGSGPRYTQY
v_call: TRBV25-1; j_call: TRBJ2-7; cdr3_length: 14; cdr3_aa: ASSGPGTPNSYEQY
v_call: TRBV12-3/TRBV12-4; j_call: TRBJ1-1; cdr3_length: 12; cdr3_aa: ASRVGRRITEAF
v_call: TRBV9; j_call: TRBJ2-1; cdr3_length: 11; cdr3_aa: ASSPPAGPNPF
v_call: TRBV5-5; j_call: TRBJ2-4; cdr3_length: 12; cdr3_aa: ASSDRVAKNIQY
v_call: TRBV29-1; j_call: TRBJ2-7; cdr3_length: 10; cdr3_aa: SVSTGRHEQY
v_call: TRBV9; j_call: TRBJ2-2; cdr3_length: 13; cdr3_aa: ASSPRGQRTGELF
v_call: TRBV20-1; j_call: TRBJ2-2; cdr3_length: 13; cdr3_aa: SARVGQTNTGELF
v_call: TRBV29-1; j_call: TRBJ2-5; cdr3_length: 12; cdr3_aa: SVVVGGPRETQY
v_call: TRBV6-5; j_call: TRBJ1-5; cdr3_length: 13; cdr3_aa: ASSYSGQGGQPQH
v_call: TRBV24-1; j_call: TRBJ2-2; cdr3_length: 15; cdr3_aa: ATSDPIRDLSTGELF
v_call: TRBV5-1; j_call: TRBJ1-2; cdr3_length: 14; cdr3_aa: ASSLEGRGRNYGYT
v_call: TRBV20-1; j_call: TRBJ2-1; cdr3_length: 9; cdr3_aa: TAGGGNEQF
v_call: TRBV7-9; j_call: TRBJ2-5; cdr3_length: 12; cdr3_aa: ASSYGLTRETQY
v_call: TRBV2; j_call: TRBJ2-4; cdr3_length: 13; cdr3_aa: ASSGGELAKNIQY
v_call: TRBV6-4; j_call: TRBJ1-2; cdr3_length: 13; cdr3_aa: ASSDSDRGLDGYT
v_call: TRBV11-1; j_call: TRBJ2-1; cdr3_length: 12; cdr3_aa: ASSFSTSFDEQF
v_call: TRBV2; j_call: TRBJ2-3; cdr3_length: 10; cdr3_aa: ASGLFTDTQY
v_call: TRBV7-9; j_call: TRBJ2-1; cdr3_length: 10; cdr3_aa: ASSSDLNEQF
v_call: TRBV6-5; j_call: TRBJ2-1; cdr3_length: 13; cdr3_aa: ASNGRGGGFNEQF
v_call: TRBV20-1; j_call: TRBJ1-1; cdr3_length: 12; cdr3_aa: SARSGNGETEAF
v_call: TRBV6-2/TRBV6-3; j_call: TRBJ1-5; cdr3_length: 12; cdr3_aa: ASQDTSRNQPQH
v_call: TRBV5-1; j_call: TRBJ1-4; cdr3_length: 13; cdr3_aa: ASSLAGGPDEKLF
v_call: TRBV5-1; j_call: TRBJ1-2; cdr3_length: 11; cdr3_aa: ASSPFQGYGYT
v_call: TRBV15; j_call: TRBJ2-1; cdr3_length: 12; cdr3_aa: ATSRGGTSDEQF
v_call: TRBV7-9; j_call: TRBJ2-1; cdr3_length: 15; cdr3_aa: ASSLSGDAGDCSEQF
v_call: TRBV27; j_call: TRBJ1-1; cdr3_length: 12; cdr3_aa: ATQEGGRFTEAF
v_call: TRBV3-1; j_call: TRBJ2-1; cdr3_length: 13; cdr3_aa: ASSPGLVWGNEQF
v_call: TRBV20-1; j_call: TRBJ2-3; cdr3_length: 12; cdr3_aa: SARDYRAVDTQY
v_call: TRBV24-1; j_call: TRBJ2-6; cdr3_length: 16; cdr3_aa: ATSDLPGTVSGANVLT
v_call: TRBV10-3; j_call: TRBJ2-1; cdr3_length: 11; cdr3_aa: AIKGEGRNEQF
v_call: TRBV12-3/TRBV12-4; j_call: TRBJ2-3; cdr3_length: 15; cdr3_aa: ASSLGRGQGFLDTQY
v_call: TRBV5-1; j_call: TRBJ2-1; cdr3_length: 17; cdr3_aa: ASRITLGGVEFSYNEQF
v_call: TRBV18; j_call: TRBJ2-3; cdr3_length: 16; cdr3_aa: ASSPPLPLSGSTDTQY
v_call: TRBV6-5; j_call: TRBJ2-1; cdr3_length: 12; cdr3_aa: ASSYGASLVEQF
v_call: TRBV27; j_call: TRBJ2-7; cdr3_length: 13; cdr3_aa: ASKNTGQGDYEQY
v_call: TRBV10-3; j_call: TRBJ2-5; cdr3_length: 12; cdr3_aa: AIRETSGTETQY